The rows below give T cell receptor beta chains drawn from one sample of a study of CD8+CD57+ T cells in acquired aplastic anemia. TCRdb reanalysed the reads using MiXCR and keeps one entry per CDR3 protein. Of around 250,000 distinct CDR3 sequences in the sample, around 82% are singletons; the top ten hold about two fifths. The specimen sequenced was sorted CD4+, CD8+, or CD8+CD57+ T cells (not recorded which) from PBMCs. These receptors were obtained from a human donor with aplastic anemia. Both conserved end residues are part of each CDR3. D genes are given only for firm matches. A clone size is listed for some rows: how often the clone was seen (once, few, many), or a class if it is expanded.

size	J	D	V	CDR3	DNA
once	TRBJ2-7	.	TRBV7-3	CASSLERGVGEQYF	TGTGCCAGCAGCTTAGAGAGGGGAGTGGGCGAGCAGTACTTC
once	TRBJ2-7	TRBD2	TRBV9	CASSGGSGGYEQYF	TGTGCCAGCAGCGGGGGTAGCGGGGGCTACGAGCAGTACTTC
.	TRBJ1-6	.	TRBV12-3/TRBV12-4	CASSLSGWDYNSPLHF	TGTGCCAGCAGTTTATCGGGATGGGACTATAATTCACCCCTCCACTTT
.	TRBJ2-3	.	TRBV10-2	CASSIGASTDTQYF	TGCGCCAGCAGTATCGGTGCAAGCACAGATACGCAGTATTTT
.	TRBJ2-3	TRBD2	TRBV7-6	CASSLAGGGGRTYF	TGTGCCAGCAGCTTGGCGGGAGGTGGGGGCAGGACGTATTTT
.	TRBJ1-5	.	TRBV5-5	CASCSGFSNQPQHF	TGTGCCAGCTGCTCTGGGTTTAGCAATCAGCCCCAGCATTTT
.	TRBJ1-2	TRBD1	TRBV7-2	CASSSRGGGHTDTTF	TGTGCCAGCAGCTCCAGAGGAGGGGGCCACACAGACACGACCTTC
.	TRBJ1-2	.	TRBV5-6	CASSLERGVLYGYTF	TGTGCCAGCAGCTTGGAGAGGGGAGTCCTCTATGGCTACACCTTC
.	TRBJ1-2	.	TRBV7-9	CASSLTLEGVHGYTF	TGTGCCAGCAGCTTGACACTAGAAGGCGTGCATGGCTACACCTTC
.	TRBJ1-2	TRBD1	TRBV15	CATSRDFNGLIARQGTSEGYTF	TGTGCCACCAGCAGAGATTTCAATGGACTCATCGCCAGACAGGGAACCTCTGAGGGCTACACCTTC
.	TRBJ1-6	.	TRBV7-6	CASSLASYNSPLHF	TGTGCCAGCAGCTTGGCGTCCTATAATTCACCCCTCCACTTT
few	TRBJ2-1	.	TRBV7-3	CASSLASGGQDEAFF	TGTGCCAGCAGCTTAGCAAGCGGAGGGCAAGATGAAGCTTTCTTC
.	TRBJ2-3	.	TRBV11-3	CASGADGGNTQYF	TGTGCCAGCGGTGCAGACGGGGGCAATACGCAGTATTTT
.	TRBJ1-2	.	TRBV7-9	CASSFQRRGWGDEYTF	TGTGCCAGCAGCTTTCAAAGAAGGGGCTGGGGCGATGAGTACACCTTC
.	TRBJ2-5	.	TRBV7-7	CASSAVAGAQYF	TGTGCTAGCAGCGCAGTAGCAGGGGCCCAGTACTTC
.	TRBJ2-5	.	TRBV11-3	CASRWGGETQYF	TGTGCCAGCCGCTGGGGTGGGGAGACCCAGTACTTC
.	TRBJ2-7	TRBD1	TRBV29-1	CSVEGPNTGDYEQYF	TGCAGCGTTGAGGGCCCAAATACAGGGGACTACGAGCAGTACTTC
.	TRBJ2-5	.	TRBV2	CATSRGSEADTQDF	TGTGCCACCAGCAGAGGCAGCGAGGCGGACACTCAAGACTTC
.	TRBJ2-7	TRBD1	TRBV7-9	CASSPGTGNHTDPYF	TGTGCCAGCAGCCCCGGGACAGGGAACCACACCGATCCGTACTTC
once	TRBJ1-2	TRBD1	TRBV7-9	CASSFPQGARNEKTF	TGTGCCAGCAGCTTTCCCCAGGGGGCGAGGAATGAAAAAACCTTC
.	TRBJ1-5	.	TRBV19	CASTTQGRSSQPQHF	TGTGCCAGTACTACCCAAGGGCGGAGCAGTCAGCCCCAGCATTTT
.	TRBJ2-1	.	TRBV7-2	CASSASQGNTQQFF	TGTGCCAGCAGCGCTAGCCAGGGGAACACGCAGCAGTTCTTC
.	TRBJ2-2	.	TRBV5-6	CASSLDSATGELFF	TGTGCCAGCAGCTTAGATAGCGCAACCGGGGAGCTGTTTTTT
.	TRBJ2-5	.	TRBV15	CATSRRCRQETQYF	TGTGCCACCAGCAGGCGGTGCCGCCAAGAGACCCAGTACTTC